This T cell receptor (beta chain) emerged from a study of PD-1 blockade in classical Hodgkin lymphoma. Study results and caveats: CD4+ TCR diversity rose significantly by C4D1, and CD8+ TCR diversity did not.

TCRdb's copy holds only in-frame clones and misses some; the assay was immunoSEQ multiplex PCR. The profile shows 35,000 to 50,000 clones, roughly 70% of them singletons. Regarding time point: cycle 4 day 1 (C4D1), after 5 to 7 weeks of nivolumab. Patients all relapsed after autologous stem cell transplantation, and there was variation in brentuximab vedotin exposure. The CDR3 spans 15 residues. Germline CDR1 and CDR2: SGDLS and YYNGEE. V shed 0 bases and J 0 bases; nucleotides not matched to a gene: 1. This clone was recorded only once. What it binds is not known. Other DNA sequences in the sample encode the same CDR3.

The rearrangement links TRBV9 to TRBJ2-3; 7 nucleotides agree with TRBD1. The sequencing here drew on peripheral blood mononuclear cells (PBMCs), taken before the fourth cycle of nivolumab. This clonotype originated in a human donor with classical Hodgkin lymphoma. The CDR3 loop reads CASSVEGASTDTQYF. The CDR3 DNA follows: TGTGCCAGCAGCGTAGAGGGGGCCAGCACAGATACGCAGTATTTT.